This T cell receptor (beta chain) was observed in a study of T cell responses to AZD1222 COVID-19 vaccine. Findings of the study overall: Baseline serostatus was positive in only a handful of AZD1222 recipients.

This clone was seen just once. Its antigen is not known. J lost 7 bases, V lost 4 bases, and 19 bases had no gene match. The CDR3 loop spans 18 amino acids. Germline V gene sequence: CDR1 ENHRY, CDR2 SYGVKD. Sequencing was performed with immunoSEQ multiplex PCR; in TCRdb, only in-frame clones are kept and a portion is missing. The table records 140,000 to 150,000 clones, around 83% of them present only once. The chain recombines TRBV10-3 with TRBJ2-1; 7 nucleotides align to TRBD1. The source material was peripheral blood, sampled 28 days after the second AZD1222 dose. The TCR comes from an adult who received the AZD1222 COVID-19 vaccine. Here the CDR3 DNA reads TGTGCCATCAGTGGGCCCCCAGCAGGGGGTCAAAAGTTGAATGAGCAGTTCTTC. It codes for CAISGPPAGGQKLNEQFF.